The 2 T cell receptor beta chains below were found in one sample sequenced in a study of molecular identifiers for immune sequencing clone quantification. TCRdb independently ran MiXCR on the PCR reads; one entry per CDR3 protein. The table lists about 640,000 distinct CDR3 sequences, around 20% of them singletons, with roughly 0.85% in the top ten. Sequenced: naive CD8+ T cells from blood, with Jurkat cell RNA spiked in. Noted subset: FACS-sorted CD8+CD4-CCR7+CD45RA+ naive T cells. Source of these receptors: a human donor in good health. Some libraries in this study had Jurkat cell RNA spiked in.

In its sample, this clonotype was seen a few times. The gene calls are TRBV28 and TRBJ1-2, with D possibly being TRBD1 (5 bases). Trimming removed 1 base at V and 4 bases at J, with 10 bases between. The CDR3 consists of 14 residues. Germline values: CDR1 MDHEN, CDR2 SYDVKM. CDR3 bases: TGTGCCAGCAGTTTATCCGGAGACAGCTATGGCTACACCTTC. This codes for CASSLSGDSYGYTF.

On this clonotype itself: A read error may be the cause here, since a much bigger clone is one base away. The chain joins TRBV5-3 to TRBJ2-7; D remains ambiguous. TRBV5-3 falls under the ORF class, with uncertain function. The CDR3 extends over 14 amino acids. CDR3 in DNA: TGTGCCAGCAGCGCTGGTGCCGGAATTTACGGGCAGTACTTC. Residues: CASSAGAGIYGQYF.